The 28 T cell receptor beta chains below all came from one sample that was sequenced in a study of Graves' ophthalmopathy and Graves' hyperthyroidism. RNA transcripts served as template for amplifying TCR beta CDR3 sequences. An opening RT-PCR round employed HTBI primers and preceded a second-round multiplex PCR. MiXCR, run by TCRdb on the multiplex PCR reads, gives a single entry per CDR3 protein. The sample gives some 1.1 million distinct CDR3 sequences, about 40% of which show up once; 11% is in the top ten. Source material: peripheral blood or thyroid tissue (not recorded which). Receptor source: an adult man with Graves' hyperthyroidism.

The gene calls are TRBV10-3 and TRBJ2-5; a weak D match, TRBD1 (5 bases). Between the trimmed V and J ends, which lost 5 bases and 0 bases, there was a span of 10 bases. This CDR3 has 14 residues. Per the germline V gene, CDR1 is ENHRY and CDR2 is SYGVKD. This CDR3 reads CAISWGRDQETQYF. CDR3 coding DNA: TGTGCCATCAGTTGGGGCAGGGACCAAGAGACCCAGTACTTC.

This clonotype was detected only a few times. The chain combines TRBV4-3 with TRBJ2-5, with TRBD2 matching 7 bases. This CDR3 spans 16 amino acids. The V and J ends lost 4 bases and 3 bases, in that order; junction bases with no gene match: 11. The germline gives CDR1 LGHNA, CDR2 YSLEER. CDR3 region: CASSRSLDGGKETQYF. CDR3 sequence (DNA): TGCGCCAGCAGCCGATCTTTAGACGGGGGGAAAGAGACCCAGTACTTC.

In its sample, this clonotype was seen a few times. The chain joins TRBV6-5 to TRBJ1-5; D not certain. Germline V gives CDR1 MNHEY, CDR2 SVGAGI. This CDR3 region has 14 residues. V dropped 7 bases and J dropped 12 bases, with 22 bases sitting between them. The CDR3 sequence is CASTTHVGGNLQHF. The CDR3, as DNA: TGTGCCAGCACCACACACGTCGGAGGGAACCTCCAGCATTTT.

This clonotype was detected many times. This chain links TRBV4-1 with TRBJ2-7; D is perhaps TRBD1 (6 bases). The CDR3 covers 16 residues. Trimming pared 4 bases from V and 2 bases from J, leaving 18 bases between. The germline CDR1 and CDR2 sequences are MGHRA and YSYEKL. CDR3 in amino acids: CASSPRQGPYPYEQYF. CDR3 bases: TGCGCCAGCAGCCCTCGTCAGGGGCCCTACCCCTACGAGCAGTACTTC.

This clonotype was detected ten times or more. The rearrangement uses TRBV7-8 and TRBJ2-7; 9 bases are a match to TRBD1. This CDR3 spans 15 amino acids. Germline-derived CDR1 and CDR2 are SGHVS and FQNEAQ. With 5 bases clipped from V and 4 bases from J, the junction kept 9 bases outside the gene matches. The CDR3 loop reads CASSDYGTGLYEQYF. The CDR3 DNA is TGTGCCAGCAGCGACTACGGGACAGGGTTATACGAGCAGTACTTC.

Concerning this clonotype itself: This may stem from a read error, because a much larger clone lies one nucleotide away. The chain links TRBV29-1 to TRBJ2-7; possible D gene TRBD2, 6 bases. Germline-derived CDR1 and CDR2 are SQVTM and ANQGSEA. Trimming pared 7 bases from V and 6 bases from J, leaving 25 bases between. CDR3 length: 15 residues. This CDR3 is CSARSLEGLGVEQYF. CDR3 bases: TGCAGCGCCCGGTCGTTGGAGGGACTCGGCGTCGAGCAGTACTTC.

A remark on this clonotype: A much larger clone differs by one base, so this may be a read error. The chain recombines TRBV6-5 with TRBJ1-6; 8 bases line up with TRBD1. Trimming removed 5 bases from V and 9 bases from J; junction bases left unmatched: 3. The CDR3 is 13 amino acids. Germline lookup yields CDR1 MNHEY and CDR2 SVGAGI. The CDR3 DNA is TGTGCCAGCAGTGACGACAGGGGTTCACCCCTCCACTTT. Its protein is CASSDDRGSPLHF.

This clonotype was detected only a few times. V gene TRBV7-2 combines with J gene TRBJ1-1, with D unresolved. The V end was cut by 5 bases, the J end by 3 bases, with 13 bases between. This CDR3 comprises 14 residues. Germline V gives CDR1 SGHTA, CDR2 FQGNSA. CDR3 coding DNA: TGTGCCAGCAGCCAACAAAGGGAGGACACTGAAGCTTTCTTT. Amino acid sequence: CASSQQREDTEAFF. Drawing the rest from reference TRBV7-2 and TRBJ1-1, the complete variable domain is GAGVSQSPSNKVTEKGKDVELRCDPISGHTALYWYRQSLGQGLEFLIYFQGNSAPDKSGLPSDRFSAERTGGSVSTLTIQRTQQEDSAVYLCASSQQREDTEAFFGQGTRLTVV.

This clonotype was counted a few times. This chain links TRBV29-1 with TRBJ2-5; the match to TRBD2 covers 7 bases. CDR3 length: 15 residues. Per the germline V gene, CDR1 is SQVTM and CDR2 is ANQGSEA. Unmatched junction bases numbered 8, after V lost 3 bases and J lost 1 base. CDR3 in amino acids: CSVDGLADIQETQYF. The CDR3 DNA sequence: TGCAGCGTTGATGGGCTAGCGGATATCCAAGAGACCCAGTACTTC.

There are many counts of this clonotype. The rearrangement links TRBV2 to TRBJ1-5; D unclear. CDR3 length equals 14 residues. CDR1 is SNHLY and CDR2 is FYNNEI in the germline V gene. V was cut by 3 bases and J by 4 bases, with 10 bases left in between. The CDR3: CASSDSGMNQPQHF. The CDR3 nucleotides are TGTGCCAGCAGTGACTCGGGGATGAATCAGCCCCAGCATTTT.

The V and J genes are TRBV7-2 and TRBJ2-2, with D possibly called TRBD1 or TRBD2 (7 bases each). This CDR3 has 15 amino acids. Deletions cut 5 bases from V and 4 bases from J, with 14 bases between. Germline V CDR1 and CDR2: SGHTA, FQGNSA. This CDR3 is CASSPGGGSTGELFF. The CDR3 nucleotides are TGTGCCAGCAGCCCAGGGGGGGGTTCCACCGGGGAGCTGTTTTTT.

There are many counts of this clonotype. The chain joins TRBV12-3 or TRBV12-4 to TRBJ1-5, with TRBD1 as a possible D gene (5 bases). V shed 6 bases and J shed 3 bases, with 12 bases lying between them. The CDR3 length is 14 residues. CDR3 protein: CASSKDSLNQPQHF. In DNA form, the CDR3 reads TGTGCCAGCAGCAAAGACAGTCTCAATCAGCCCCAGCATTTT.

This clonotype showed up just a few times. The J gene is TRBJ2-7, the V gene TRBV9; 7 positions match TRBD2. This CDR3 comprises 14 residues. CDR1 is SGDLS and CDR2 is YYNGEE in the germline V gene. The trim removed 3 bases at V and 4 bases at J, leaving 7 bases unmatched. CDR3 amino acids: CASSGGGPLYEQYF. The CDR3 DNA reads as TGTGCCAGCAGCGGGGGGGGTCCTTTGTACGAGCAGTACTTC.

The V and J genes are TRBV5-6 and TRBJ2-7; D gene unclear. This CDR3 is built from 15 residues. Germline V CDR1 and CDR2: SGHDT, YYEEEE. The V gene lost 4 bases and the J gene lost 2 bases, with 16 bases spanning the gap. CDR3 bases: TGTGCCAGCAGCGAGCAGTCGCAACCCCCCTACGAGCAGTACTTC. It codes for CASSEQSQPPYEQYF. The entire variable domain, with the rest obtained from reference TRBV5-6 and TRBJ2-7, is as follows: DAGVTQSPTHLIKTRGQQVTLRCSPKSGHDTVSWYQQALGQGPQFIFQYYEEEERQRGNFPDRFSGHQFPNYSSELNVNALLLGDSALYLCASSEQSQPPYEQYFGPGTRLTVT.

The chain couples TRBV7-9 to TRBJ2-7; possibly TRBD1 or TRBD2 for D (6 bases each). Deletions cut 4 bases from V and 1 base from J, with 17 bases between. This CDR3 has 16 amino acids. Germline V gene data show CDR1 as SEHNR and CDR2 as FQNEAQ (reference sequence). CDR3 sequence (DNA): TGTGCCAGCAGCTATCGAGGGGGGAGGACATCCTACGAGCAGTACTTC. It specifies CASSYRGGRTSYEQYF.

This clonotype was seen many times. The chain has TRBV11-2 and TRBJ1-3, with a possible D match to TRBD1 (5 bases). The CDR3 totals 15 residues. CDR1 and CDR2 from the germline V gene are SGHAT and FQNNGV. Trimming stripped 4 bases from V and 2 bases from J, with 12 bases between. The CDR3 DNA reads TGTGCCAGCAGCTCCTCCAGGGTTACTGGAAACACCATATATTTT. This codes for CASSSSRVTGNTIYF.

V is TRBV25-1 and J is TRBJ1-2; 7 bases map to TRBD1. CDR1 MGHDK and CDR2 SYGVNS come from the germline V gene. The CDR3 is made up of 13 amino acids. With 5 bases clipped from V and 8 bases from J, the junction kept 8 bases outside the gene matches. CDR3 sequence (DNA): TGTGCCAGCAGTCCCTACAGGGGAGTCGGCTACACCTTC. Translated, it gives CASSPYRGVGYTF.

The V gene is TRBV4-1, the J gene TRBJ1-1, with D possibly being TRBD1 (5 bases). V dropped 1 base and J dropped 5 bases, with 14 bases sitting between them. Looked up from germline, CDR1 is MGHRA and CDR2 is YSYEKL. The CDR3 runs 15 residues. DNA for the CDR3: TGCGCCAGCAGCCAAGTCTCGCGGGGCGGTACTGAAGCTTTCTTT. Translating it yields CASSQVSRGGTEAFF.

This clonotype was seen ten or more times. The chain uses TRBV7-9 and TRBJ1-6; the D is unclear. The germline gives CDR1 SEHNR, CDR2 FQNEAQ (reference sequence). The CDR3 spans 17 residues. V gave up 1 base and J gave up 0 bases, with 10 bases separating them. CDR3 protein: CASSLVRGISYNSPLHF. DNA for the CDR3: TGTGCCAGCAGCTTAGTTCGTGGGATCTCCTATAATTCACCCCTCCACTTT.

V usage is TRBV7-8 and J usage is TRBJ2-6; TRBD1 is a possible D gene (5 bases). The CDR3 extends over 16 amino acids. The V end was cut by 1 base, the J end by 2 bases, with 9 bases between. Germline CDR1 SGHVS, CDR2 FQNEAQ. CDR3 DNA sequence: TGTGCCAGCAGCTTAGGTAGGGGCACTGGGGCCAACGTCCTGACTTTC. Its protein is CASSLGRGTGANVLTF. Full variable domain (missing parts from reference TRBV7-8 and TRBJ2-6): GAGVSQSPRYKVAKRGQDVALRCDPISGHVSLFWYQQALGQGPEFLTYFQNEAQLDKSGLPSDRFFAERPEGSVSTLKIQRTQQEDSAVYLCASSLGRGTGANVLTFGAGSRLTVL.

V and J are TRBV29-1 and TRBJ1-1; 8 bases match TRBD1. The germline V gene has CDR1 SQVTM and CDR2 ANQGSEA. This CDR3 is 11 amino acids long. The ends lost 6 bases at V and 11 bases at J; junction bases unmatched: 8. The CDR3 DNA reads as TGCAGCGTAACCAGGGGGCTTTGGGCTTTCTTT. Residues: CSVTRGLWAFF.

J is TRBJ1-5 and V is TRBV7-2, with D uncertain. Germline CDR1 reads SGHTA; CDR2 reads FQGNSA. CDR3 size: 17 residues. The ends were cut back, 6 bases at V and 0 bases at J, with 18 bases in the middle. The CDR3 DNA sequence: TGTGCCAGCAGTCTTATCCTGCGGAGGGATAGCAATCAGCCCCAGCATTTT. Translated: CASSLILRRDSNQPQHF.

The J gene is TRBJ2-2, the V gene TRBV28, with D uncertain. Germline CDR1 reads MDHEN; CDR2 reads SYDVKM. The ends were cut back, 5 bases at V and 1 base at J, with 8 bases in the middle. The CDR3 has 14 residues. Here the CDR3 DNA reads TGTGCCAGCAGTCTCCTTGAGAACACCGGGGAGCTGTTTTTT. Translation gives CASSLLENTGELFF.

With regard to this clonotype: The germline gene is not matched at one end of the junction; a read error may be the cause. The rearrangement joins TRBV6-6 to TRBJ1-1; D is unclear. The CDR3 length is 14 residues. Germline V gene data show CDR1 as MNHNY and CDR2 as SVGAGI (reference sequence). As DNA, the CDR3 is TGTGCCGGCAGTTCGGGCAGGAGGAACACTGAAGCTTTCTTT. Protein sequence: CAGSSGRRNTEAFF.

The genes are TRBV20-1 and TRBJ2-7, with 13 bases matching TRBD2. Germline V gives CDR1 DFQATT, CDR2 SNEGSKA (reference sequence). The CDR3 runs to 16 residues. The V gene end was trimmed by 5 bases and the J gene end by 5 bases; junction bases not matched to a gene: 12. CDR3 amino acids: CSASGLAGSTPHEQYF. Here the CDR3 DNA reads TGCAGTGCTTCGGGACTAGCGGGATCGACACCCCACGAGCAGTACTTC.

This clonotype was observed a few times. The chain carries TRBV6-2 or TRBV6-3 and TRBJ1-5; the D gene is possibly TRBD1 (5 bases). The CDR3 runs 12 residues. Germline lookup yields CDR1 MNHEY and CDR2 SVGEGT. V was clipped by 5 bases and J by 7 bases, with 9 bases between them. DNA for the CDR3: TGTGCCAGCAGTCTACAGGCCCAGCCCCAGCATTTT. This gives the protein CASSLQAQPQHF.

On this clonotype: Germline is not matched at one junction end, which may reflect a read error. The V call is TRBV6-1, the J call TRBJ1-2; maybe TRBD1 (5 bases). Per germline, CDR1 MNHNS and CDR2 SASEGT. This CDR3 is 15 amino acids long. CDR3 in amino acids: CATSTRGFRNYGYTF. The CDR3 DNA follows: TGTGCCACCAGTACAAGGGGCTTTCGGAACTATGGCTACACCTTC.

Many counts were recorded for this clonotype. V and J are TRBV5-1 and TRBJ2-7; D unclear. The CDR3 spans 13 residues. The V end lost 1 base, the J end lost 4 bases, and 9 bases lay between the germline ends. Germline V gene sequence: CDR1 SGHRS, CDR2 YFSETQ. Here the CDR3 reads CASSLTAQYEQYF. The CDR3 region has the DNA TGCGCCAGCAGCTTGACAGCCCAATACGAGCAGTACTTC.